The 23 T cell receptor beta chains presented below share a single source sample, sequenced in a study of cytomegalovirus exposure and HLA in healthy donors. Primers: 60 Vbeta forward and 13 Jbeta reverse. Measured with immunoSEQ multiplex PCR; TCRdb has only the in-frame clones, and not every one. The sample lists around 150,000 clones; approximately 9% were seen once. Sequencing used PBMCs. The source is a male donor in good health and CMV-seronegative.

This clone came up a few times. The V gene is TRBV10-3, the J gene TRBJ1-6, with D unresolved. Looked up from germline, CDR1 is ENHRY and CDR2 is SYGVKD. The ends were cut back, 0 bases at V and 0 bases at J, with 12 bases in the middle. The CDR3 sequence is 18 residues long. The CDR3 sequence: CAISESRAESSYNSPLHF. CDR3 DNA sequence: TGTGCCATCAGTGAGTCGAGGGCAGAGAGCTCCTATAATTCACCCCTCCACTTT.

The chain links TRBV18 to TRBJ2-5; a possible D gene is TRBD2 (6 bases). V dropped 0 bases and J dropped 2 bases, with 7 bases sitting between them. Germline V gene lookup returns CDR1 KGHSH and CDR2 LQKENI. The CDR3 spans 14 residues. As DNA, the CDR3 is TGTGCCAGCTCACCACCCGGGAGACAAGAGACCCAGTACTTC. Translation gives CASSPPGRQETQYF.

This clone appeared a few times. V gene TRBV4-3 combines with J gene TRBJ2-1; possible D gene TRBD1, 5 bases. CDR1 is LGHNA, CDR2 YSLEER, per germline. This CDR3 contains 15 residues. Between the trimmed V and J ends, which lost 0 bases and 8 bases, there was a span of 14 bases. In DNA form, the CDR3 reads TGCGCCAGCAGCCAAGATTCCCGGACATATGATGAGCAGTTCTTC. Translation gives CASSQDSRTYDEQFF.

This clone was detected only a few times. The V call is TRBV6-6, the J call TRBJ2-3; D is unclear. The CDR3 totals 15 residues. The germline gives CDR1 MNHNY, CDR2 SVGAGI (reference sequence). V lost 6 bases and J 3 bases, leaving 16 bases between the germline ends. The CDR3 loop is CASSLSPLRTDTQYF. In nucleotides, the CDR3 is TGTGCCAGCAGCCTCTCCCCTCTGCGGACAGATACGCAGTATTTT.

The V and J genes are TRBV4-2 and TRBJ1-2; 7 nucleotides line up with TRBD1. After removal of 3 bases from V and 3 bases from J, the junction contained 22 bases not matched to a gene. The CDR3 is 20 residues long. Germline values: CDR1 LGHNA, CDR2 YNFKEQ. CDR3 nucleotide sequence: TGTGCCAGCAGCCAGAACCCTTCCCCCGGGACAGCTCCCCTCTACTATGGCTACACCTTC. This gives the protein CASSQNPSPGTAPLYYGYTF.

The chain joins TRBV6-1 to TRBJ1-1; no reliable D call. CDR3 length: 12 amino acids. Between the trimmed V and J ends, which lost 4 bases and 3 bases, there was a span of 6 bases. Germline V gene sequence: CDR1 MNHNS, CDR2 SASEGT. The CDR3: CASSGRDTEAFF. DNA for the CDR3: TGTGCCAGCAGTGGGCGGGACACTGAAGCTTTCTTT.

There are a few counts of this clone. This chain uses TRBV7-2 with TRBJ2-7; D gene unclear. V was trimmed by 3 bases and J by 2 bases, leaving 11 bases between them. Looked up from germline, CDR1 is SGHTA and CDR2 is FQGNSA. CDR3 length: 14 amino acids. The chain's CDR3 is CASSLTMGPYEQYF. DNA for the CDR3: TGTGCCAGCAGCTTGACAATGGGCCCCTACGAGCAGTACTTC.

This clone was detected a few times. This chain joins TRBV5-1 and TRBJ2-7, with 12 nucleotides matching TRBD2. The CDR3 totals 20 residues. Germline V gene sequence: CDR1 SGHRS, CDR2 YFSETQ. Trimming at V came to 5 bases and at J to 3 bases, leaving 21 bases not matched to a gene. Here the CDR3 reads CASRGSGPGLAGRPHYEQYF. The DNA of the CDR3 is TGCGCCAGCAGGGGATCAGGTCCGGGACTAGCGGGCAGGCCCCACTACGAGCAGTACTTC.

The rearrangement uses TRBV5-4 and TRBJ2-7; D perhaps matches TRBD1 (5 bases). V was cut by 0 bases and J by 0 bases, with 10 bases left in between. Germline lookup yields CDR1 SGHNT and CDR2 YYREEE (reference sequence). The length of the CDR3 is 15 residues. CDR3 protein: CASSLDPGPSYEQYF. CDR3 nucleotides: TGTGCCAGCAGCTTGGATCCAGGGCCCTCCTACGAGCAGTACTTC.

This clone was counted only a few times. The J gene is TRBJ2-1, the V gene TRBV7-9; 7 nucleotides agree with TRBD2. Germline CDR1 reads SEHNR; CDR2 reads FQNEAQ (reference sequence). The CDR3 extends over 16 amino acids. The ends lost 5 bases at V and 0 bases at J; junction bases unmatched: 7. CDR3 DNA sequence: TGTGCCAGCAGCCCACTAGCGTCCAGCTCCTACAATGAGCAGTTCTTC. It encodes CASSPLASSSYNEQFF.

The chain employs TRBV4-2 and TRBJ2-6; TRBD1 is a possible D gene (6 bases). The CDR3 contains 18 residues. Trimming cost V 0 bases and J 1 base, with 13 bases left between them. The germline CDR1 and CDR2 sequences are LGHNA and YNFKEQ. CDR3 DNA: TGTGCCAGCAGCCAAGATCTTTACAGGGAATCTGGGGCCAACGTCCTGACTTTC. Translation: CASSQDLYRESGANVLTF.

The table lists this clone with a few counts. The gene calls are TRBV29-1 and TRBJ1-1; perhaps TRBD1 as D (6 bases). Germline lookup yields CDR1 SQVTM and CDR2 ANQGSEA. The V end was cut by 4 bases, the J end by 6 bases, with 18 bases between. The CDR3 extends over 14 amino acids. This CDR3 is CSVGGQGRASEAFF. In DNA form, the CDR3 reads TGCAGCGTTGGGGGTCAGGGGCGGGCTTCTGAAGCTTTCTTT.

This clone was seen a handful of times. This CDR3 is CASSLWASTDTQYF. DNA of the CDR3: TGTGCCAGCAGTTTATGGGCTAGCACAGATACGCAGTATTTT. The gene calls are TRBV27 and TRBJ2-3; no firm D call. Germline assignment: CDR1 MNHEY and CDR2 SMNVEV (reference sequence). V was cut by 1 base and J by 0 bases, with 5 bases left in between. The CDR3 contains 14 residues.

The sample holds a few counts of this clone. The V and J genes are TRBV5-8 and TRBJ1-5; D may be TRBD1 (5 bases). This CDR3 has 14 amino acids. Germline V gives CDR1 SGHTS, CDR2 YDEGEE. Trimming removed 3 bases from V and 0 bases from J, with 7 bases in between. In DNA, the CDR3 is TGTGCCAGCAGCTCCAGGGATAGCAATCAGCCCCAGCATTTT. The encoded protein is CASSSRDSNQPQHF.

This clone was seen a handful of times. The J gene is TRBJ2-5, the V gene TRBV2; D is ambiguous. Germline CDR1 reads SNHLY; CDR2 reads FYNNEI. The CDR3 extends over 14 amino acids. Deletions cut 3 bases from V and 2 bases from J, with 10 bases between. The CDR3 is CASSDVEIQETQYF. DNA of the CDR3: TGTGCCAGCAGTGATGTGGAGATTCAAGAGACCCAGTACTTC.

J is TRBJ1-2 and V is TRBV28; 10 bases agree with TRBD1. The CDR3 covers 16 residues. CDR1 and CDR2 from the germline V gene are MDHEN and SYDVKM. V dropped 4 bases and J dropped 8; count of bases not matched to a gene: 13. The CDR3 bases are TGTGCCAGCAGTTCCTCCGGGACAGGGGTCCTAAGGGGCTACACCTTC. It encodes CASSSSGTGVLRGYTF.

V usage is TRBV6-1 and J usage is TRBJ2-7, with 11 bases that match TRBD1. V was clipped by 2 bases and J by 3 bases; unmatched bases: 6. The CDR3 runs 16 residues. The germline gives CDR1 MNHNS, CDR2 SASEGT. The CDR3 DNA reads TGTGCCAGCAGTGAATGGGCCGGGACAGGGGGCTACGAGCAGTACTTC. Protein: CASSEWAGTGGYEQYF.

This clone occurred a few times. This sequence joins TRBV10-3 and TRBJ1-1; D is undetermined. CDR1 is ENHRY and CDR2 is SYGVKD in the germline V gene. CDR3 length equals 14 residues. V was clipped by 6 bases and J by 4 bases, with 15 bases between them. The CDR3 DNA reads TGTGCCATCAGCCCCGGGTTGGAAATCACTGAAGCTTTCTTT. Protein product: CAISPGLEITEAFF.

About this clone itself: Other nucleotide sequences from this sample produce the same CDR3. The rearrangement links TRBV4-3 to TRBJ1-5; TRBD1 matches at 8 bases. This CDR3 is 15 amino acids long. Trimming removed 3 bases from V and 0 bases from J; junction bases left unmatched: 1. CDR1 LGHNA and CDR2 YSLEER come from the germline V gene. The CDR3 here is CASSQDRDSNQPQHF. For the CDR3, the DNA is TGCGCCAGCAGCCAGGACAGGGATAGCAATCAGCCCCAGCATTTT.

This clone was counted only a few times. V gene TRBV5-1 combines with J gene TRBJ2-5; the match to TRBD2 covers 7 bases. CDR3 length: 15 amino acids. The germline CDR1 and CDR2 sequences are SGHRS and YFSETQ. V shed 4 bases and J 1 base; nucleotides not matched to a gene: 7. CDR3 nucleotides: TGCGCCAGCAGCCGAAATAGCGGGCCCCAAGAGACCCAGTACTTC. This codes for CASSRNSGPQETQYF.

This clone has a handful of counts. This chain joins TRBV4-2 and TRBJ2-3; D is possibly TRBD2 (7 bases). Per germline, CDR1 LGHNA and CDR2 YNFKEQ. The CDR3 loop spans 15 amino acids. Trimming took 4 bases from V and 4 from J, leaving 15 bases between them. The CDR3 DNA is TGTGCCAGCAGCCGGGGGGGCGGGGAGGCAGATACGCAGTATTTT. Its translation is CASSRGGGEADTQYF.

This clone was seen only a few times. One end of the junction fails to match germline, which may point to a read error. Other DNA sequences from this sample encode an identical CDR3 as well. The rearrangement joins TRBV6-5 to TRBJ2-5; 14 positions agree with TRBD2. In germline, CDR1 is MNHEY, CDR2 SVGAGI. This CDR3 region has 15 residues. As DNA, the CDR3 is TGTGCCAGCAGGACTAGCGGGAGGGATGAAGAGACCCAATACTTC. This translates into CASRTSGRDEETQYF.

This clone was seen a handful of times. The CDR3, as DNA: TGTGCCAGCAGTTTAGGGGGCGGGGGGGGAACAGATACGCAGTATTTT. This gives the protein CASSLGGGGGTDTQYF. The chain employs TRBV28 and TRBJ2-3, with 9 nucleotides matching TRBD2. This CDR3 spans 16 amino acids. Germline V gives CDR1 MDHEN, CDR2 SYDVKM. V lost 2 bases and J lost 3; bases outside the gene matches: 6.